Shown below are 28 T cell receptor beta chains from a single sample sequenced in a study of T-cell memory formation after mild COVID-19. From the 5' RACE reads, TCRdb called clonotypes with MiXCR, one entry per CDR3 protein. Seen here are roughly 600,000 distinct CDR3 sequences, over 15% observed once, and the top ten hold 12%. The sample taken for sequencing was PBMCs or a T cell subset sorted from them (not recorded which). These receptors came from an adult woman who had mild COVID-19 (a few samples of this study predate the infection). Cell type and time point are not known.

The chain carries TRBV7-9 and TRBJ2-1, with 10 bases lining up with TRBD2. In germline, CDR1 is SEHNR, CDR2 FQNEAQ (reference sequence). Trimming cost V 5 bases and J 6 bases; bases outside gene matches: 10. The CDR3 consists of 16 residues. CDR3 amino acids: CASSPRHSGRANEQFF. In DNA form, the CDR3 reads TGTGCCAGCAGCCCCCGCCACAGCGGGAGGGCCAATGAGCAGTTCTTC.

The chain joins TRBV19 to TRBJ2-3; D is possibly TRBD1 or TRBD2 (5 bases each). CDR3 length equals 19 residues. V was cut by 4 bases and J by 2 bases, with 25 bases left in between. Germline assignment: CDR1 LNHDA and CDR2 SQIVND (reference sequence). The DNA of the CDR3 is TGTGCCAGTAGTAACCTCATCCGGGGCCGAGGAGGAACCACAGATACGCAGTATTTT. Amino acid sequence: CASSNLIRGRGGTTDTQYF.

This clonotype was observed a few times. The V and J genes are TRBV5-5 and TRBJ2-1; TRBD1 is a possible D gene (6 bases). V was clipped by 4 bases and J by 15 bases, with 14 bases between them. This CDR3 contains 11 residues. CDR1 and CDR2 (germline): SGHKS, YYEKEE (reference sequence). CDR3 residues: CASSDRIKGFF. CDR3 coding DNA: TGTGCCAGCAGCGACAGGATTAAAGGGTTCTTC.

This clonotype was observed a handful of times. This chain links TRBV7-9 with TRBJ2-5, with D perhaps TRBD2 (5 bases). CDR1 and CDR2 (germline): SEHNR, FQNEAQ (reference sequence). The CDR3 is made up of 13 amino acids. Between the trimmed V and J ends, which lost 3 bases and 5 bases, there was a span of 10 bases. CDR3 in amino acids: CASSFEGRETQYF. CDR3 bases: TGTGCCAGCAGCTTTGAGGGAAGGGAGACCCAGTACTTC.

This clonotype was counted ten times or more. This chain joins TRBV6-5 and TRBJ1-5, with D perhaps matching TRBD1 (6 bases). The CDR3 consists of 14 residues. The germline V gene has CDR1 MNHEY and CDR2 SVGAGI. V shed 5 bases and J shed 6 bases, with 14 bases lying between them. Here the CDR3 DNA reads TGTGCCAGCAGTGCCACGGGGGGCAGTCAGCCCCAGCATTTT. Translating it yields CASSATGGSQPQHF.

In this sample, this clonotype turned up a few times. This chain uses TRBV4-3 with TRBJ1-4; tentatively, D is TRBD1 (6 bases). CDR1 LGHNA and CDR2 YSLEER come from the germline V gene. The CDR3 runs 16 residues. V lost 4 bases and J lost 0, with 12 bases in between. This CDR3 reads CASSRTGYATNEKLFF. CDR3 in DNA: TGCGCCAGCAGCCGAACAGGGTATGCAACTAATGAAAAACTGTTTTTT.

This clonotype came up a few times. The V call is TRBV7-3, the J call TRBJ2-5; 11 nucleotides match TRBD2. J lost 5 bases, V lost 5 bases, and 7 bases had no gene match. Looked up from germline, CDR1 is SGHTA and CDR2 is FQGTGA. This CDR3 comprises 15 residues. CDR3 DNA sequence: TGTGCCAGCAGCCCCATAGCGGGAGGGCACGAGACCCAGTACTTC. Translating gives CASSPIAGGHETQYF.

V and J are TRBV30 and TRBJ2-3; D ambiguous. CDR1 and CDR2 (germline): GTSNPN, SVGIG (reference sequence). The length of the CDR3 is 15 residues. V shed 0 bases and J shed 1 base, with 11 bases lying between them. The CDR3 nucleotides are TGTGCCTGGAGTGTATTTGGCGGCGGCACAGATACGCAGTATTTT. This encodes CAWSVFGGGTDTQYF.

This clonotype came up many times. The chain combines TRBV4-1 with TRBJ2-1, with D possibly matching TRBD2 (6 bases). The CDR3 runs 15 residues. With 3 bases removed from V and 7 bases from J, the gap between germline ends came to 16 bases. In germline, CDR1 is MGHRA, CDR2 YSYEKL. CDR3 loop: CASSHRDSQPNEQFF. As DNA, the CDR3 is TGCGCCAGCAGCCACCGGGACTCGCAACCGAATGAGCAGTTCTTC.

The chain has TRBV12-3 or TRBV12-4 and TRBJ2-1; TRBD1 or TRBD2 may be the D gene (5 bases each). CDR3 length equals 15 residues. The germline V and J ends were trimmed by 3 bases and 6 bases, with 15 bases remaining between them. CDR3 in amino acids: CASSFLSGSGNEQFF. The CDR3 DNA is TGTGCCAGCAGTTTTTTGTCAGGGAGTGGCAATGAGCAGTTCTTC.

This clonotype was counted ten times or more. The rearrangement links TRBV5-1 to TRBJ2-7; possible D gene TRBD1, 5 bases. The germline V and J ends were trimmed by 3 bases and 2 bases, with 12 bases remaining between them. Germline V gene sequence: CDR1 SGHRS, CDR2 YFSETQ. The CDR3 sequence is 14 residues long. The CDR3 region is CASSSLDSAYEQYF. For the CDR3, the DNA is TGCGCCAGCAGCTCCTTAGACAGTGCCTACGAGCAGTACTTC.

In this sample, this clonotype turned up a few times. The chain uses TRBV7-2 and TRBJ2-7; TRBD2 might be the D (5 bases). Trimming pared 0 bases from V and 6 bases from J, leaving 12 bases between. This CDR3 spans 14 amino acids. CDR1 is SGHTA, CDR2 FQGNSA, per germline. The CDR3 DNA reads TGTGCCAGCAGCTTAGCGCGCGGGTATGGCGAGCAGTACTTC. Its translation: CASSLARGYGEQYF.

The chain employs TRBV12-3 or TRBV12-4 and TRBJ1-2; D ambiguous. The CDR3 is 14 residues long. Trimming stripped 6 bases from V and 7 bases from J, with 18 bases between. CDR3 coding DNA: TGTGCCAGCAGGCGGACTGGGAGAGGCAGTGGCTACACCTTC. Amino acid sequence: CASRRTGRGSGYTF.

This chain uses TRBV12-3 or TRBV12-4 with TRBJ1-2; no clear D. V was shortened by 3 bases and J by 2 bases, with 7 bases between the two germline ends. The CDR3 has 13 amino acids. The CDR3, as DNA: TGTGCCAGCAGTTTTTTGGGGAACTATGGCTACACCTTC. Protein: CASSFLGNYGYTF.

This clonotype was found a few times. The genes are TRBV7-2 and TRBJ2-1; D is uncertain. Deletions cut 3 bases from V and 6 bases from J, with 9 bases between. The CDR3 consists of 13 residues. Germline CDR1 and CDR2: SGHTA and FQGNSA. The CDR3 spells CASSFSMTNEQFF. CDR3 sequence (DNA): TGTGCCAGCAGCTTCTCCATGACCAATGAGCAGTTCTTC.

The chain uses TRBV10-2 and TRBJ2-7; D gene uncertain. With 2 bases removed from V and 0 bases from J, the gap between germline ends came to 5 bases. The length of the CDR3 is 13 residues. CDR1 is WSHSY, CDR2 SAAADI, per germline. The CDR3 bases are TGCGCCAGCAGTGAGGGCAGCTCCTACGAGCAGTACTTC. This translates into CASSEGSSYEQYF.

This clonotype has a count of ten or more. This chain uses TRBV12-3 or TRBV12-4 with TRBJ2-3; 9 nucleotides align to TRBD1. The CDR3 has 17 amino acids. V lost 6 bases, J lost 2 bases, and 12 bases stayed unmatched. The CDR3 nucleotides read TGTGCCAGCAGCTCGGGACAGGGAGGGGCACACACAGATACGCAGTATTTT. This gives the protein CASSSGQGGAHTDTQYF.

This clonotype was seen at least ten times. Because the CDR3's place on the DNA is in doubt, the DNA is left out and the CDR3 is given as listed by TCRdb. J is TRBJ2-1 and V is TRBV21-1; TRBD2, as called in the table, went unchecked against the DNA. TRBV21-1 is a pseudogene. Ends included, the CDR3 has 20 residues. CDR3 protein: CATPFALGTSGRGGRNEQFF.

The chain links TRBV7-2 to TRBJ2-1, with 14 bases identical to TRBD2. V gave up 5 bases and J gave up 7 bases; unmatched junction bases: 7. This CDR3 is built from 16 residues. The germline gives CDR1 SGHTA, CDR2 FQGNSA. Here the CDR3 DNA reads TGTGCCAGCAGCCCGCAGACTAGCGGGAGGGGTAATGAGCAGTTCTTC. Protein product: CASSPQTSGRGNEQFF.

The genes are TRBV6-2 or TRBV6-3 and TRBJ2-6, with TRBD2 identical over 8 bases. The germline CDR1 and CDR2 sequences are MNHEY and SVGEGT. CDR3 length: 18 residues. Trimming at V came to 5 bases and at J to 0 bases, leaving 9 bases not matched to a gene. The CDR3 DNA sequence: TGTGCCAGCAGTAGAATAAGCGGGAGCTTCTCTGGGGCCAACGTCCTGACTTTC. Residues: CASSRISGSFSGANVLTF.

The chain employs TRBV4-1 and TRBJ1-2; D gene ambiguous. This CDR3 is 14 amino acids long. V was trimmed by 0 bases and J by 1 base, leaving 6 bases between them. Per germline, CDR1 MGHRA and CDR2 YSYEKL. The CDR3 DNA sequence: TGCGCCAGCAGCCAAGAATGGGGTAACTATGGCTACACCTTC. Translated, it gives CASSQEWGNYGYTF.

The CDR3 sequence is CASSLAPLQGSIQYF. The CDR3 DNA is TGTGCCAGCAGCTTAGCGCCCCTGCAGGGTAGCATTCAGTACTTC. The chain couples TRBV7-9 to TRBJ2-4, with a tentative D call TRBD1 (5 bases). The V gene's germline CDR1 is SEHNR and CDR2 FQNEAQ (reference sequence). CDR3 length equals 15 residues. The V end lost 0 bases, the J end lost 9 bases, and 15 bases lay between the germline ends. The full variable domain, completed using reference TRBV7-9 and TRBJ2-4, is DTGVSQNPRHKITKRGQNVTFRCDPISEHNRLYWYRQTLGQGPEFLTYFQNEAQLEKSRLLSDRFSAERPKGSFSTLEIQRTEQGDSAMYLCASSLAPLQGSIQYFGAGTRLSVL.

This clonotype was picked up a small number of times. V is TRBV4-3 and J is TRBJ2-2; the D is unclear. V was shortened by 3 bases and J by 4 bases, with 9 bases between the two germline ends. The CDR3 spans 14 residues. Germline V gives CDR1 LGHNA, CDR2 YSLEER. DNA of the CDR3: TGCGCCAGCAGCCAGGTTACTTCCACCGGGGAGCTGTTTTTT. Translating gives CASSQVTSTGELFF.

The gene calls are TRBV7-3 and TRBJ2-2; 11 bases are a match to TRBD2. Germline values: CDR1 SGHTA, CDR2 FQGTGA. Germline trimming cut 5 bases from V and 6 bases from J; bases unmatched to any gene: 5. CDR3 length: 15 residues. The DNA for the CDR3 is TGTGCCAGCAGCCTTAGCGGGAGGGCTCCCGGGGAGCTGTTTTTT. This sequence encodes CASSLSGRAPGELFF.

Many counts were recorded for this clonotype. This chain connects TRBV12-3 or TRBV12-4 to TRBJ2-3, with 11 bases aligning to TRBD2. V lost 5 bases to trimming and J lost 0 bases; unmatched junction nucleotides: 7. The CDR3 length is 17 residues. The CDR3 DNA is TGTGCCAGCAGTCCCACGAGGACTAGCGGGAGCACAGATACGCAGTATTTT. It yields the protein CASSPTRTSGSTDTQYF.

The chain couples TRBV20-1 to TRBJ2-1, with 7 positions matching TRBD2. V was clipped by 3 bases and J by 0 bases; unmatched bases: 5. CDR3 length: 15 residues. Looked up from germline, CDR1 is DFQATT and CDR2 is SNEGSKA (reference sequence). For the CDR3, the DNA is TGCAGTGCTAGCCGGAGCGGGGTCTCCTACAATGAGCAGTTCTTC. This translates into CSASRSGVSYNEQFF.

This clonotype was observed a few times. The chain has TRBV6-5 and TRBJ1-2; 9 bases are a match to TRBD1. The CDR3 contains 15 residues. Looked up from germline, CDR1 is MNHEY and CDR2 is SVGAGI. The V segment lost 5 bases and the J segment 4 bases; nucleotides outside the gene matches: 8. The CDR3 DNA reads as TGTGCCAGCAGTCAAACAGGGGGCGGGACCTATGGCTACACCTTC. Its translation: CASSQTGGGTYGYTF.

J is TRBJ1-1 and V is TRBV12-3 or TRBV12-4; possibly TRBD1 for D (6 bases). With 5 bases removed from V and 0 bases from J, the gap between germline ends came to 13 bases. The CDR3 contains 15 residues. The CDR3 sequence is CASSQMRTVNTEAFF. The CDR3 nucleotides are TGTGCCAGCAGTCAAATGAGGACAGTGAACACTGAAGCTTTCTTT.